This passage covers 26 T cell receptor beta chains from one sample sequenced in a study of control samples from healthy donors and cancer patients. Here immunoSEQ multiplex PCR was the method, and the copy in TCRdb shows in-frame clones only, minus some. Of about 160,000 clones in the sample, approximately 96% were seen once. Specimen: blood. The origin of the receptors is a woman in her thirties or forties in good health.

This chain uses TRBV6-6 with TRBJ1-5; D is possibly TRBD1 (5 bases). The CDR3 consists of 14 residues. Looked up from germline, CDR1 is MNHNY and CDR2 is SVGAGI (reference sequence). The V end was cut by 6 bases, the J end by 4 bases, with 13 bases between. The CDR3 spells CASRAGRANQPQHF. CDR3 nucleotides: TGTGCCAGCAGAGCGGGACGCGCAAATCAGCCCCAGCATTTT.

V and J are TRBV4-1 and TRBJ1-5; D unclear. CDR1 is MGHRA and CDR2 is YSYEKL in the germline V gene. The CDR3 length is 15 residues. Trimming shortened V by 0 bases and J by 0 bases, and 6 bases separated the two germline ends. The CDR3 sequence: CASSQESNSNQPQHF. CDR3 sequence (DNA): TGCGCCAGCAGCCAAGAGAGTAATAGCAATCAGCCCCAGCATTTT.

This chain joins TRBV6-6 and TRBJ2-5; 8 nucleotides match TRBD1. Per the germline V gene, CDR1 is MNHNY and CDR2 is SVGAGI (reference sequence). The CDR3 totals 15 residues. V lost 5 bases, J lost 2 bases, and 7 bases stayed unmatched. In nucleotides, the CDR3 is TGTGCCAGCAGTCAATTCCGGGACAGGCAAGAGACCCAGTACTTC. It codes for CASSQFRDRQETQYF.

V and J are TRBV9 and TRBJ2-3; D gene uncertain. The V and J ends lost 3 bases and 0 bases respectively, with 14 bases between them. The CDR3 is 16 amino acids. CDR1 SGDLS and CDR2 YYNGEE come from the germline V gene. CDR3 nucleotides: TGTGCCAGCAGCGGGACCTCGACACTTAGCACAGATACGCAGTATTTT. This gives the protein CASSGTSTLSTDTQYF.

The rearrangement joins TRBV6-1 to TRBJ2-1; maybe TRBD2 (6 bases). This CDR3 contains 13 residues. V gave up 2 bases and J gave up 9 bases, with 11 bases separating them. CDR1 is MNHNS and CDR2 is SASEGT in the germline V gene. CDR3 amino acids: CASSEIAAGEQFF. The CDR3 DNA sequence: TGTGCCAGCAGTGAAATAGCGGCGGGTGAGCAGTTCTTC.

The rearrangement joins TRBV6-4 to TRBJ1-1; 8 nucleotides agree with TRBD1. After removal of 7 bases from V and 6 bases from J, the junction contained 7 bases not matched to a gene. The CDR3 runs 13 residues. Germline V gives CDR1 MRHNA, CDR2 SNTAGT. CDR3 amino acids: CASTRQGRAEAFF. The CDR3 region has the DNA TGTGCCAGCACCAGACAGGGGCGCGCTGAAGCTTTCTTT.

The chain links TRBV30 to TRBJ2-5; D remains ambiguous. The CDR3 has 13 amino acids. Trimming stripped 0 bases from V and 2 bases from J, with 7 bases between. Looked up from germline, CDR1 is GTSNPN and CDR2 is SVGIG (reference sequence). The CDR3: CAWSVSIQETQYF. The CDR3 DNA reads TGTGCCTGGAGTGTCTCAATACAAGAGACCCAGTACTTC.

The chain recombines TRBV19 with TRBJ1-2; 7 bases line up with TRBD1. The CDR3 totals 14 residues. Per germline, CDR1 LNHDA and CDR2 SQIVND (reference sequence). J gave up 2 bases and V 6 bases, and 6 bases lay outside the gene matches. In DNA form, the CDR3 reads TGTGCCAGTAGCCTGGGACAGCTAAACTATGGCTACACCTTC. Its translation: CASSLGQLNYGYTF.

The chain recombines TRBV6-1 with TRBJ2-1, with 11 bases identical to TRBD2. V was pared by 4 bases and J by 7 bases, with 9 bases of the junction left unmatched. The CDR3 has 16 amino acids. Germline CDR1 is MNHNS and CDR2 is SASEGT. The CDR3 loop reads CASSVTGTSGGNEQFF. The CDR3 coding sequence is TGTGCCAGCAGTGTTACCGGGACTAGCGGAGGTAATGAGCAGTTCTTC.

The chain combines TRBV19 with TRBJ1-3; 7 nucleotides match TRBD1. Germline CDR1 reads LNHDA; CDR2 reads SQIVND (reference sequence). V lost 9 bases, J lost 0 bases, and 20 bases stayed unmatched. CDR3 length equals 19 residues. The CDR3, as DNA: TGTGCCAGCCTGTCGTACCGGGACAGTCAACTGAGCTCTGGAAACACCATATATTTT. As protein: CASLSYRDSQLSSGNTIYF.

The V and J genes are TRBV19 and TRBJ2-7; no reliable D call. With 3 bases removed from V and 3 bases from J, the gap between germline ends came to 9 bases. CDR1 is LNHDA, CDR2 SQIVND, per germline (reference sequence). The CDR3 has 13 amino acids. DNA for the CDR3: TGTGCCAGTAGTATCGGCAGATACTACGAGCAGTACTTC. It yields the protein CASSIGRYYEQYF. Looking up the rest from reference TRBV19 and TRBJ2-7 gives the full variable domain: DGGITQSPKYLFRKEGQNVTLSCEQNLNHDAMYWYRQDPGQGLRLIYYSQIVNDFQKGDIAEGYSVSREKKESFPLTVTSAQKNPTAFYLCASSIGRYYEQYFGPGTRLTVT.

The chain employs TRBV18 and TRBJ2-5; D not resolved. Germline CDR1 reads KGHSH; CDR2 reads LQKENI. There are 17 residues in the CDR3. Trimming left V 2 bases short and J 1 base short, with 17 bases between. CDR3 sequence: CASSPKDFTAVQETQYF. The DNA for the CDR3 is TGTGCCAGCTCACCAAAAGACTTCACGGCGGTCCAAGAGACCCAGTACTTC. Looking up the rest from reference TRBV18 and TRBJ2-5 gives the full variable domain: NAGVMQNPRHLVRRRGQEARLRCSPMKGHSHVYWYRQLPEEGLKFMVYLQKENIIDESGMPKERFSAEFPKEGPSILRIQQVVRGDSAAYFCASSPKDFTAVQETQYFGPGTRLLVL.

The V and J genes are TRBV12-3 or TRBV12-4 and TRBJ1-1; unclear D gene. The CDR3 extends over 12 amino acids. The V gene lost 6 bases and the J gene lost 7 bases, with 12 bases spanning the gap. CDR3 DNA: TGTGCCAGCAGCCTCAGGAGGGATGAAGCTTTCTTT. Its translation is CASSLRRDEAFF.

The chain employs TRBV5-1 and TRBJ2-7; tentatively, D is TRBD1 (5 bases). V dropped 4 bases and J dropped 0 bases, with 14 bases sitting between them. The length of the CDR3 is 15 residues. Germline values: CDR1 SGHRS, CDR2 YFSETQ. CDR3 residues: CASSQNQGLSYEQYF. Here the CDR3 DNA reads TGCGCCAGCAGCCAGAATCAGGGCCTCTCCTACGAGCAGTACTTC.

This clone came up a few times. The chain links TRBV7-2 to TRBJ2-7; D might be TRBD1 (5 bases). CDR3 size: 13 residues. The germline V gene has CDR1 SGHTA and CDR2 FQGNSA. V lost 3 bases and J lost 2, with 8 bases in between. The CDR3 DNA reads TGTGCCAGCAGCTTCGACAGAACCTACGAGCAGTACTTC. Translating gives CASSFDRTYEQYF.

The rearrangement uses TRBV12-3 or TRBV12-4 and TRBJ2-5; D is ambiguous. The length of the CDR3 is 13 residues. Trimming shortened V by 3 bases and J by 5 bases, and 10 bases separated the two germline ends. The CDR3 loop is CASSFGRWETQYF. The DNA for the CDR3 is TGTGCCAGCAGTTTTGGAAGGTGGGAGACCCAGTACTTC.

The genes are TRBV3-1 (or the pseudogene TRBV3-2) and TRBJ1-1; D gene unclear. The CDR3 runs 13 residues. The V end was cut by 1 base, the J end by 5 bases, with 8 bases between. Germline values: CDR1 LGHDT, CDR2 YNNKEL (reference sequence). The CDR3 region is CASSQVRQTEAFF. CDR3 nucleotides: TGTGCCAGCAGCCAAGTGCGGCAGACTGAAGCTTTCTTT.

This clone was observed a single time. The chain joins TRBV4-3 to TRBJ2-3, with 12 bases matching TRBD2. J was trimmed by 2 bases and V by 0 bases; bases with no gene match: 6. Germline V CDR1 and CDR2: LGHNA, YSLEER. CDR3 size: 18 residues. As DNA, the CDR3 is TGCGCCAGCAGCCAAGATGTTCGGACTAGCGGGAACACAGATACGCAGTATTTT. Its protein product is CASSQDVRTSGNTDTQYF.

The count of this clone is one. The rearrangement uses TRBV12-3 or TRBV12-4 and TRBJ1-4; perhaps TRBD1 as D (5 bases). V lost 6 bases and J lost 7, with 9 bases in between. This CDR3 spans 12 amino acids. This chain's CDR3 is CASRATGEKLFF. The CDR3 DNA reads TGTGCCAGCAGGGCCACAGGTGAAAAACTGTTTTTT.

The gene calls are TRBV9 and TRBJ1-2; D possibly corresponds to TRBD1 (5 bases). The germline V and J ends were trimmed by 0 bases and 7 bases, with 16 bases remaining between them. Germline CDR1 SGDLS, CDR2 YYNGEE. This CDR3 contains 15 residues. The CDR3 loop is CASSVEARAFSGYTF. The CDR3 coding sequence is TGTGCCAGCAGCGTAGAGGCCAGGGCCTTTTCTGGCTACACCTTC.

This clone was recorded only once. The CDR3 region is CASSLYWTDTQYF. The CDR3 bases are TGTGCCAGCAGTTTATATTGGACAGATACGCAGTATTTT. J is TRBJ2-3 and V is TRBV27; D is uncertain. Germline CDR1 MNHEY, CDR2 SMNVEV (reference sequence). The V and J ends lost 1 base and 3 bases respectively, with 5 bases between them. This CDR3 is 13 amino acids long.

This chain joins TRBV4-2 and TRBJ1-6; 11 nucleotides match TRBD1. The CDR3 is 17 residues long. V gave up 4 bases and J gave up 15 bases; unmatched junction bases: 17. Looked up from germline, CDR1 is LGHNA and CDR2 is YNFKEQ. The CDR3 nucleotides read TGTGCCAGCAGCCGATTGTTGGACAGGGGGCAACGATCAGACCTCCACTTT. It codes for CASSRLLDRGQRSDLHF.

This clone occurred once. V gene TRBV9 combines with J gene TRBJ2-7; TRBD2 is a possible D gene (6 bases). The CDR3 is 13 residues long. Germline V gene data show CDR1 as SGDLS and CDR2 as YYNGEE. V was clipped by 0 bases and J by 6 bases, with 10 bases between them. CDR3 residues: CASSVGGESEQYF. CDR3 DNA: TGTGCCAGCAGCGTAGGCGGGGAATCCGAGCAGTACTTC. The full variable domain, in which reference TRBV9 and TRBJ2-7 provide the parts outside the CDR3, is DSGVTQTPKHLITATGQRVTLRCSPRSGDLSVYWYQQSLDQGLQFLIQYYNGEERAKGNILERFSAQQFPDLHSELNLSSLELGDSALYFCASSVGGESEQYFGPGTRLTVT.

The chain combines TRBV7-2 with TRBJ1-2; tentative D call: TRBD1 (6 bases). From germline, CDR1 is SGHTA and CDR2 FQGNSA. V was shortened by 1 base and J by 8 bases, with 23 bases between the two germline ends. The CDR3 loop spans 17 amino acids. The CDR3 spells CASSLDRSLGGLRGYTF. In DNA form, the CDR3 reads TGTGCCAGCAGCTTAGATCGTAGTTTAGGGGGGCTAAGGGGCTACACCTTC. Full variable domain (rest looked up from reference TRBV7-2 and TRBJ1-2): GAGVSQSPSNKVTEKGKDVELRCDPISGHTALYWYRQSLGQGLEFLIYFQGNSAPDKSGLPSDRFSAERTGGSVSTLTIQRTQQEDSAVYLCASSLDRSLGGLRGYTFGSGTRLTVV.

V and J are TRBV5-4 and TRBJ1-4; D gene ambiguous. CDR3 length: 13 amino acids. CDR1 is SGHNT, CDR2 YYREEE, per germline (reference sequence). Between the trimmed V and J ends, which lost 0 bases and 8 bases, there was a span of 8 bases. The CDR3 bases are TGTGCCAGCAGCTTGGTGGGCTCGGAAAAACTGTTTTTT. Protein product: CASSLVGSEKLFF.

The CDR3 region has the DNA TGTGCCAGCAGTGAATTGAGACTCCAGAAAAACATTCAGTACTTC. It translates to CASSELRLQKNIQYF. The V and J genes are TRBV2 and TRBJ2-4; no definite D call. The ends were cut back, 2 bases at V and 4 bases at J, with 12 bases in the middle. Per the germline V gene, CDR1 is SNHLY and CDR2 is FYNNEI. The CDR3 has 15 residues.